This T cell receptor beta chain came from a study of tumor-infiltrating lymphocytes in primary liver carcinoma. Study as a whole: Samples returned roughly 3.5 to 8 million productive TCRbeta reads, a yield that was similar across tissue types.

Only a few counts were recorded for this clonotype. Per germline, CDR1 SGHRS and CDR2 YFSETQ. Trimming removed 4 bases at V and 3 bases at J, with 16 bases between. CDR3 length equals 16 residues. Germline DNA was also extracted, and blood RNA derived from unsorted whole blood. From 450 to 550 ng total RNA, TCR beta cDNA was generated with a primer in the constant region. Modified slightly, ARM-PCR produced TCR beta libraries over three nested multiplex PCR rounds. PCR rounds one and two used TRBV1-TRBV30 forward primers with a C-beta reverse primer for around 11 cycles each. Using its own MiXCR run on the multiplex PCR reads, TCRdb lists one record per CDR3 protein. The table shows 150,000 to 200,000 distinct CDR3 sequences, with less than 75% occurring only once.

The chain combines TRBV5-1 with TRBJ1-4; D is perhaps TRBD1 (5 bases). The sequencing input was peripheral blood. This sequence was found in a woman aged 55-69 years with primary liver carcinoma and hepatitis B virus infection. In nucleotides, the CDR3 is TGCGCCAGCAGCAACCCCGGCGGGGGTTCTAATGAAAAACTGTTTTTT. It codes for CASSNPGGGSNEKLFF. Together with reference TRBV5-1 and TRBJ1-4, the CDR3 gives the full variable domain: KAGVTQTPRYLIKTRGQQVTLSCSPISGHRSVSWYQQTPGQGLQFLFEYFSETQRNKGNFPGRFSGRQFSNSRSEMNVSTLELGDSALYLCASSNPGGGSNEKLFFGSGTQLSVL.